Given below is one T cell receptor (beta chain) in context. As it was prepared, the TCRbeta library received unique molecular identifiers. TCRdb ran MiXCR on the PCR reads and lists one entry per CDR3 protein. The repertoire includes about 610,000 distinct CDR3 sequences, about 10% of them detected once, and about 4% sits in the top ten. This record belongs to a study of T-cell reconstitution after alpha-beta-depleted transplantation in children. V was clipped by 3 bases and J by 6 bases, with 12 bases between them. The CDR3 is 13 residues long. CDR1 and CDR2 from the germline V gene are DFQATT and SNEGSKA (reference sequence).

The rearrangement joins TRBV20-1 to TRBJ2-1; D not certain. The clonotype comes from a human donor who donated a stem cell graft to a child with acute myeloid leukemia. The sequencing used PBMCs from the stem cell graft donor, collected from the stem cell graft. The DNA for the CDR3 is TGCAGTGCTAGGTGGGTAGCCTTCAATGAGCAGTTCTTC. Its translation is CSARWVAFNEQFF.